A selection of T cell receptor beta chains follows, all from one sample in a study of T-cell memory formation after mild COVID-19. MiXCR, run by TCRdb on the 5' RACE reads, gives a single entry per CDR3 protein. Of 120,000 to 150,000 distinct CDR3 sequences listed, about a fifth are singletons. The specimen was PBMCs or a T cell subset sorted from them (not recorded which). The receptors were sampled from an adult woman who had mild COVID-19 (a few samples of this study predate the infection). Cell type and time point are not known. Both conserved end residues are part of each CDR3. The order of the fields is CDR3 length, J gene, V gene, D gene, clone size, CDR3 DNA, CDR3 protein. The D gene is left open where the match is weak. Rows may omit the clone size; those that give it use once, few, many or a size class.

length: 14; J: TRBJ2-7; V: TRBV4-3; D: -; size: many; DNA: TGCGCCAGCAGCCAAGCTCCCGGGGACTACGAGCAGTACTTC; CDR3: CASSQAPGDYEQYF
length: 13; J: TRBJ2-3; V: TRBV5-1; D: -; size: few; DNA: TGCGCCAGCAGCTCGCTAGTCACAGATACGCAGTATTTT; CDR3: CASSSLVTDTQYF
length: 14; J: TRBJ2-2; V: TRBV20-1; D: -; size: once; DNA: TGCAGTGCTAGTCGGGGGGCTAACACCGGGGAGCTGTTTTTT; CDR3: CSASRGANTGELFF
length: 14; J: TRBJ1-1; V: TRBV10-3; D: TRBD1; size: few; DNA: TGTGCCATCAGTGAGACAGGGGGGAACACTGAAGCTTTCTTT; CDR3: CAISETGGNTEAFF
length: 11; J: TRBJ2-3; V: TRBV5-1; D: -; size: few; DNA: TGCGCCAGCAGCGGGGGGAATACGCAGTATTTT; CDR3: CASSGGNTQYF
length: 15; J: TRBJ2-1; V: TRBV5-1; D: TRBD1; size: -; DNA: TGCGCCAGCAGCTTGCGGGGACAGGGTTACCATGAGCAGTTCTTC; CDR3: CASSLRGQGYHEQFF
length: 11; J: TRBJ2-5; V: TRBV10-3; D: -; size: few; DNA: TGTGCCATCAGTGAGTCAGAGACCCAGTACTTC; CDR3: CAISESETQYF
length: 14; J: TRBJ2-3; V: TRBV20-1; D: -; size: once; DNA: TGCAGTGCTAGAGACAGAGGGATGACAGATACGCAGTATTTT; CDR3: CSARDRGMTDTQYF
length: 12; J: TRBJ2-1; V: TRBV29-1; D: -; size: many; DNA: TGCAGCGTTGAAGCCTTTACCCTGGGGCAGTTCTTC; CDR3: CSVEAFTLGQFF
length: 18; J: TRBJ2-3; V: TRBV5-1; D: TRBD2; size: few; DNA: TGCGCCAGCAGCTTACCGGGACTAGCGGGTTCCAGCACAGATACGCAGTATTTT; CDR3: CASSLPGLAGSSTDTQYF
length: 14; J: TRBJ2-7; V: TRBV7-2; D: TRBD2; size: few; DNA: TGTGCCAGCAGCGTCCTAGCGGGCGACTACGAGCAGTACTTC; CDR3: CASSVLAGDYEQYF
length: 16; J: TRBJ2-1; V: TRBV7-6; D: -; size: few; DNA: TGTGCCAGCAGCCCCAAGTGGGGGAGCTCCTACAATGAGCAGTTCTTC; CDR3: CASSPKWGSSYNEQFF
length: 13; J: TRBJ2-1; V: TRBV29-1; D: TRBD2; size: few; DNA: TGCAGCGTCGAGCGGGGGCTCGCACGGGAGCAGTTCTTC; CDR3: CSVERGLAREQFF
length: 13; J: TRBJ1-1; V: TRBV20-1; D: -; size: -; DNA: TGCAGTGCTAGAGATTCGGGGGACACTGAAGCTTTCTTT; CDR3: CSARDSGDTEAFF
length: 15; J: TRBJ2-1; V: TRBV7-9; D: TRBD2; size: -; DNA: TGTGCCAGCAGCTTCGGGACTAGCGGATACAATGAGCAGTTCTTC; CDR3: CASSFGTSGYNEQFF
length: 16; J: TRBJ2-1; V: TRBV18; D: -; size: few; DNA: TGTGCCAGCTCACCGTCGCCCATGAGCTCCTACAATGAGCAGTTCTTC; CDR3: CASSPSPMSSYNEQFF
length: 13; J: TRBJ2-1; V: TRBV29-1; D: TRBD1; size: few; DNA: TGCAGCGTTGAGGACAGGGGGCGCAATGAGCAGTTCTTC; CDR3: CSVEDRGRNEQFF
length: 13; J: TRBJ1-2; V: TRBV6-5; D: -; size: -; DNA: TGTGCCAGCAGTTACTCGGCAGGCCGCGGCTACACCTTC; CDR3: CASSYSAGRGYTF
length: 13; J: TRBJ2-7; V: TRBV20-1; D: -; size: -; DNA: TGCAGTGCTAGCAGGGGGGTCACCTACGAGCAGTACTTC; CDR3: CSASRGVTYEQYF
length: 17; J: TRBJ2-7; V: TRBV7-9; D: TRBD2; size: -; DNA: TGTGCCAGCAGGAACGGACTAGCGGGAGCTTCATCCTACGAGCAGTACTTC; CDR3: CASRNGLAGASSYEQYF
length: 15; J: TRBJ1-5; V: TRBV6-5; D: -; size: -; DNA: TGTGCCAGCAGACGGGACCCTGTTAGCAATCAGCCCCAGCATTTT; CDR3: CASRRDPVSNQPQHF
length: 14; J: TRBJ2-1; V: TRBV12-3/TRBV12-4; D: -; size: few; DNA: TGTGCCAGCAGTAAAACCTCCTCCTACAATGAGCAGTTCTTC; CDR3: CASSKTSSYNEQFF
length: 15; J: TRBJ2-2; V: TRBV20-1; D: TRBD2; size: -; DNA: TGCAGTGCAAGGAGCGGGGTTTGGGACACCGGGGAGCTGTTTTTT; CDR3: CSARSGVWDTGELFF
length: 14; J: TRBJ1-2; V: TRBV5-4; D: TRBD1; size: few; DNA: TGTGCCAGCAGACGGGACAGGGGTAACTATGGCTACACCTTC; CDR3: CASRRDRGNYGYTF
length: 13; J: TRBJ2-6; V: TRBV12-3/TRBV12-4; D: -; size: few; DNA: TGTGCCAGCAGGTCCACGGGGGCCAACGTCCTGACTTTC; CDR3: CASRSTGANVLTF
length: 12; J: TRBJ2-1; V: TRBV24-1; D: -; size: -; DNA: TGTGCCACCAGTGAGAAAAGACAGGCGCAGTTCTTC; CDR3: CATSEKRQAQFF
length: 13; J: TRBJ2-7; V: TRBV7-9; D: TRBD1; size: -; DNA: TGTGCCAGCAGCACAGGGGGTCCCTACGAGCAGTACTTC; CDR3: CASSTGGPYEQYF
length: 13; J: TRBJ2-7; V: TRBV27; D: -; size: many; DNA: TGTGCCAGCAGCCTCCTTATTAGCTACGAGCAGTACTTC; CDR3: CASSLLISYEQYF
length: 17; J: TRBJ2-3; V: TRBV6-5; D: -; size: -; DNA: TGTGCCAGCAGTTACTCGGGGGGGCTAGCGGCGCCGGATACGCAGTATTTT; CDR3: CASSYSGGLAAPDTQYF
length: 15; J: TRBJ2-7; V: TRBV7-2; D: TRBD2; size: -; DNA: TGTGCCAGCAGCTTACAGACTAGCGGGGGGTACGAGCAGTACTTC; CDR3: CASSLQTSGGYEQYF
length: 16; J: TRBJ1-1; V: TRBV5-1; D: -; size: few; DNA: TGCGCCAGCAGCTTGATCAGGGTGGGTTTGTTCACTGAAGCTTTCTTT; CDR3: CASSLIRVGLFTEAFF
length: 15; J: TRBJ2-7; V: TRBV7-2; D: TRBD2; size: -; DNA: TGTGCCAGCAGCCCTCCGAGGCGGGAGTTTTACGAGCAGTACTTC; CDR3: CASSPPRREFYEQYF
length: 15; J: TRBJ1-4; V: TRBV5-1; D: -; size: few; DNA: TGCGCCAGCAGCATGACAGTCCCCCGGGGCGAAAAACTGTTTTTT; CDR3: CASSMTVPRGEKLFF
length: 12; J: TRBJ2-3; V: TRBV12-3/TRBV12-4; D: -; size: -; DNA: TGTGCCAGCAGTTCTCACACAGATACGCAGTATTTT; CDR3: CASSSHTDTQYF
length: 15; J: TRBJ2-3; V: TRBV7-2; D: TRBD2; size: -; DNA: TGTGCCAGCAGCTTTCAGCGGGGAGTTACAGATACGCAGTATTTT; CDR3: CASSFQRGVTDTQYF
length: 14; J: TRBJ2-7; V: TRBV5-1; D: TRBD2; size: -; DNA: TGCGCCAGCAGCCGTGAGGTCGGGAGGTACGAGCAGTACTTC; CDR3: CASSREVGRYEQYF
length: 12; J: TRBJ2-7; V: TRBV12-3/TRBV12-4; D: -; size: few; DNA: TGTGCCAGCAGTACCCGGGACTACGAGCAGTACTTC; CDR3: CASSTRDYEQYF
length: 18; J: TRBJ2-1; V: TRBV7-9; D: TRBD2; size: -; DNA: TGTGCCAGCAGCGCTAGGATATTAGCGGGGGGCCGCTACAATGAGCAGTTCTTC; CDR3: CASSARILAGGRYNEQFF
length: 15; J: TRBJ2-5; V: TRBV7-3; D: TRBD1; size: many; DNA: TGTGCCAGCAGCTTATCGGGACAGGGTTGGGAGACCCAGTACTTC; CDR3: CASSLSGQGWETQYF
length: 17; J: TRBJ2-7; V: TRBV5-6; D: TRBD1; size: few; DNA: TGTGCCAGCAGCTCTTACATCCGGGACAGGGGTCCGTACGAGCAGTACTTC; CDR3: CASSSYIRDRGPYEQYF
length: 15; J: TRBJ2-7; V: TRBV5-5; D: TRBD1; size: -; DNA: TGTGCCAGCAGCGCGGGACAGGGAATATCCTACGAGCAGTACTTC; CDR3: CASSAGQGISYEQYF
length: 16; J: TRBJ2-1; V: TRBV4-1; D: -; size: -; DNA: TGCGCCAGCAGCCAGCTCGACATCCTGTCCTACAATGAGCAGTTCTTC; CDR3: CASSQLDILSYNEQFF
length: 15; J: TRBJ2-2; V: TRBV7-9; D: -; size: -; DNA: TGTGCCAGCAGCACCGGCCAGGGGGGATCCAGGGAGCTGTTTTTT; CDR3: CASSTGQGGSRELFF
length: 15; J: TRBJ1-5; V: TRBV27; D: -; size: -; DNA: TGTGCCAGCAGTTCAGGGGACTTTAGCAATCAGCCCCAGCATTTT; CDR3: CASSSGDFSNQPQHF
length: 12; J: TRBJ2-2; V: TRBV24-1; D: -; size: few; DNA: TGTGCCACCTCGACTTCTACCGGGGAGCTGTTTTTT; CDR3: CATSTSTGELFF
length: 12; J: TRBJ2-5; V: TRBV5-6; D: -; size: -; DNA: TGTGCCAGCGGGCATTTCCAAGAGACCCAGTACTTC; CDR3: CASGHFQETQYF
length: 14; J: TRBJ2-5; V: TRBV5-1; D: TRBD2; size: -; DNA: TGCGCCAGCAGCTTGCGAACTAGCGGGGAGACCCAGTACTTC; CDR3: CASSLRTSGETQYF
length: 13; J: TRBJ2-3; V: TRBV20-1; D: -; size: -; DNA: TGCAGTGCTAGGGGCGTGGACACAGATACGCAGTATTTT; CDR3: CSARGVDTDTQYF